This TCR beta chain was documented in a study of PD-L1 blockade in urothelial cancer. TCRdb's copy holds only in-frame clones and misses some; the assay was immunoSEQ multiplex PCR. In the table there are over 100,000 clones, approximately 84% of which are singletons. Time point in this sample: pretreatment peripheral blood. This clone was recorded a few times. Germline trimming cut 5 bases from V and 10 bases from J; bases unmatched to any gene: 11. The germline CDR1 and CDR2 sequences are KGHSH and LQKENI. The CDR3 is made up of 15 amino acids. This chain connects TRBV18 to TRBJ2-1, with 10 bases fitting TRBD2. This clonotype was obtained from a man aged 45 to 65 with urothelial cancer. This material consisted of PBMCs, taken around atezolizumab (anti-PD-L1) treatment. CDR3 sequence reads: CASSARIAGGGEQFF. CDR3 in DNA: TGTGCCAGCTCAGCCCGAATAGCGGGAGGAGGAGAGCAGTTCTTC.